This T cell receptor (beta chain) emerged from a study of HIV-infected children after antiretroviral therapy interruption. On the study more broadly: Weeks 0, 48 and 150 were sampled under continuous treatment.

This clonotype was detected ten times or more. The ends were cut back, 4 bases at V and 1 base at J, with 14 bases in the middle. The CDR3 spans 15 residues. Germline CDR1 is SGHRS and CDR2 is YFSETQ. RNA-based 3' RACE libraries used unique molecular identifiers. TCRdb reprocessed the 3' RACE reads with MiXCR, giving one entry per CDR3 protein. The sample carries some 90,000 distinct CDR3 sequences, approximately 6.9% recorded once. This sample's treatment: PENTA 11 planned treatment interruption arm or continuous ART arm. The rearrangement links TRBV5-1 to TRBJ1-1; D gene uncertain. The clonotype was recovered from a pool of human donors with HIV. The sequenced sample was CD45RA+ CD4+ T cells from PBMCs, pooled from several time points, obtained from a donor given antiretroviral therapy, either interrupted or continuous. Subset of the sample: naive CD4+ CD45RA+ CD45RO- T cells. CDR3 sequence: CASSLGYTANTEAFF. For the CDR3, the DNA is TGCGCCAGCAGCCTTGGATATACAGCGAACACTGAAGCTTTCTTT. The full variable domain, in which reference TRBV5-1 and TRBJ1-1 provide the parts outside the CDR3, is KAGVTQTPRYLIKTRGQQVTLSCSPISGHRSVSWYQQTPGQGLQFLFEYFSETQRNKGNFPGRFSGRQFSNSRSEMNVSTLELGDSALYLCASSLGYTANTEAFFGQGTRLTVV.